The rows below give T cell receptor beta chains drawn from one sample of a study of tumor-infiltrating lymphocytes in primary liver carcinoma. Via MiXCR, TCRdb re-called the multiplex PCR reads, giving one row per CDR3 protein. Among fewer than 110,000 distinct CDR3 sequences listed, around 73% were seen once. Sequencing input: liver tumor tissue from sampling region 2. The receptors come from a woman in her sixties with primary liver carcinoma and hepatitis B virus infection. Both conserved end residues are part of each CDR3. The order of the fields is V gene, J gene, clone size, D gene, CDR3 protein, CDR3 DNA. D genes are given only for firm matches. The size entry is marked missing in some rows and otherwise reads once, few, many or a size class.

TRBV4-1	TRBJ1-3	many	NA	CASSQGTLGIAGNTIYF	TGCGCCAGCAGCCAAGGTACACTGGGGATTGCTGGAAACACCATATATTTT
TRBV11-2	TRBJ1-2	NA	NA	CASSPRQTGSYGYTF	TGTGCCAGCAGCCCTCGCCAGACAGGAAGCTATGGCTACACCTTC
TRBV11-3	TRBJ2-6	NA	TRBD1	CTSGPRQGTGANVLTF	TGTACCAGCGGCCCGAGACAGGGAACTGGGGCCAACGTCCTGACTTTC
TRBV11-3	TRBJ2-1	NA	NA	CVSSLARSTNEQFF	TGTGTCAGCAGCTTAGCCAGGAGCACTAATGAGCAGTTCTTC
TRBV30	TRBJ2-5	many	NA	CAWSADRETQYF	TGTGCCTGGAGTGCCGATCGAGAGACCCAGTACTTC
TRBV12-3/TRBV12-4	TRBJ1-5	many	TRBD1	CASSPTGGPQPQHF	TGTGCCAGCAGTCCTACAGGGGGCCCTCAGCCCCAGCATTTT
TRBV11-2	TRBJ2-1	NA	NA	CASRPDLRYREQFF	TGTGCCAGCAGACCGGACTTGAGATATAGGGAGCAGTTCTTC
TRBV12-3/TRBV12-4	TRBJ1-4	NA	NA	CACSPHSSTGANEKLFF	TGTGCTTGCAGTCCCCACTCCTCGACAGGCGCCAATGAAAAACTGTTTTTT
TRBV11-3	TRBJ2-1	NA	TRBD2	CASSLGQGGRAGYSEQPF	TGTGCCAGCAGCTTAGGTCAAGGCGGGAGGGCCGGCTACAGTGAGCAGCCCTTC
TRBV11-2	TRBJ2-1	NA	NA	CASSWTGGGGQFF	TGTGCCAGCAGTTGGACTGGCGGTGGTGGGCAGTTCTTC
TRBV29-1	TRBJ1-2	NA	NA	CSVEQGDGYDYTF	TGCAGTGTTGAGCAGGGCGATGGCTATGACTACACCTTC
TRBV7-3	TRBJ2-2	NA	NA	CASTELVGTGELFF	TGTGCCAGCACCGAACTAGTTGGGACCGGGGAGCTGTTTTTT
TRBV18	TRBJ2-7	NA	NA	CASSPPDQEEQYF	TGTGCCAGCTCACCACCCGACCAGGAAGAGCAGTACTTC
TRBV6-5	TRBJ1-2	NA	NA	CASGVTRADYDYTF	TGTGCCAGCGGTGTCACACGGGCGGACTATGACTACACCTTC
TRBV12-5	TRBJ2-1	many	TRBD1	CASAAPGQGTLYSEQFF	TGTGCTAGTGCCGCACCGGGACAGGGTACACTCTACAGTGAGCAGTTCTTC
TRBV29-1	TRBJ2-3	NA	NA	CSCDPSTDTQYF	TGCAGCTGCGACCCTAGCACAGACACGCAGTATTTT
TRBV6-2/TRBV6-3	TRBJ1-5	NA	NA	CASSYQLQKGRGNQPQHF	TGTGCCAGCAGTTACCAACTTCAAAAAGGAAGGGGCAATCAGCCCCAGCATTTT
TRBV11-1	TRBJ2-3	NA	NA	CASSSSSGFTDMRYF	TGTGCCAGCAGTAGTTCTTCGGGGTTCACAGATATGCGGTATTTT
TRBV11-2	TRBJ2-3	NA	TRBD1	CASSLGRGRADTQYF	TGTGCCAGCAGCTTAGGAAGGGGGCGCGCAGATACGCAGTATTTT
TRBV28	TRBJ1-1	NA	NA	CVSSSPLGVRNTEAFF	TGTGTCAGCAGTTCTCCTTTGGGGGTTAGGAACACTGAAGCTTTCTTT
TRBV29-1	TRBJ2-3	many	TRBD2	CSVSTSGNPDTQYF	TGCAGCGTATCGACTAGCGGGAACCCAGATACGCAGTATTTT
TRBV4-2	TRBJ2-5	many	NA	CASSPRPHPEETQYF	TGTGCCAGCAGCCCCCGGCCGCACCCCGAAGAGACCCAGTACTTC
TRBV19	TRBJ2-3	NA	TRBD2	CASSSGVAGVTDAQYF	TGTGCCAGTAGTTCTGGAGTAGCGGGAGTAACAGATGCGCAGTATTTT
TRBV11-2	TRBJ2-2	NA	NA	CTSGKGWEPGELFF	TGTACCAGCGGCAAAGGCTGGGAACCCGGGGAGCTGTTTTTT
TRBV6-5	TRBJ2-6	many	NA	CASSSQVSGANVLTF	TGTGCCAGCAGTTCGCAGGTCTCTGGGGCCAACGTCCTGACTTTC
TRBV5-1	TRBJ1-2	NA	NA	CASSRSGITNYGYTF	TGCGCCAGCAGCCGGTCAGGTATCACTAACTATGGCTACACCTTC
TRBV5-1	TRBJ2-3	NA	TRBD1	CASSPDRGLNTDTQYF	TGCGCCAGCAGCCCGGACAGGGGGTTAAACACAGATACGCAGTATTTT
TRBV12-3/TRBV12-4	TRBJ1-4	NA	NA	CASSLGQARGGEKLFF	TGTGCCAGCAGTTTAGGACAGGCCAGGGGAGGGGAAAAACTGTTTTTT
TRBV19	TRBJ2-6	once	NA	CASSRRSGANVLTF	TGTGCCAGTAGTAGGAGGTCTGGGGCCAACGTCCTGACTTTC
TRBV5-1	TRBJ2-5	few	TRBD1	CASSLGQGARETQYF	TGCGCCAGCAGCTTGGGACAGGGGGCGCGGGAGACCCAGTACTTC
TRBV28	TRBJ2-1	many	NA	CASSLPLSGANEQFF	TGTGCCAGCAGTTTGCCACTGTCGGGAGCCAATGAGCAGTTCTTC
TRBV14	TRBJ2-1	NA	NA	CASSRPVGGVGLYNEQFF	TGTGCCAGCAGCCGCCCCGTGGGGGGAGTCGGGCTCTACAATGAGCAGTTCTTC
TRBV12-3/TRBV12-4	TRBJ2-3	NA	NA	CASCLWGIGKDTQYF	TGTGCCAGCTGTTTATGGGGTATCGGGAAAGATACGCAGTATTTT
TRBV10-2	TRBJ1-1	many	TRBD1	CASSRQGADTEAFF	TGCGCCAGCAGCAGACAGGGGGCCGACACTGAAGCTTTCTTT
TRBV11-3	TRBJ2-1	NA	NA	CANSSPGARTMGNEQFF	TGTGCTAACAGCTCCCCGGGGGCGCGGACCATGGGCAATGAGCAGTTCTTC
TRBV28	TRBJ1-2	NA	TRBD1	CASSLFRRQGSGYGYIF	TGTGCCAGCAGTTTATTCCGAAGACAGGGGTCGGGCTATGGCTACATCTTC
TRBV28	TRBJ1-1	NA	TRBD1	CASWAGGGSTEAFF	TGTGCCAGTTGGGCAGGGGGTGGAAGCACTGAAGCTTTCTTT